A single sample gave rise to the 3 T cell receptor beta chains below, sequenced in a study of CD4 and CD8 cells across lung adenocarcinoma regions. TCRdb reprocessed the PCR reads with MiXCR, giving one entry per CDR3 protein. The data contain fewer than 20,000 distinct CDR3 sequences, around 56% of them singletons. Input material: CD8+ T cells from the center of a lung tumor. The receptors shown here come from a female donor with lung adenocarcinoma. The CD4 and CD8 labels of this study may be unreliable.

This clonotype showed up just a few times. V usage is TRBV6-1 and J usage is TRBJ2-1; 7 bases align to TRBD1. Germline loops: CDR1 MNHNS, CDR2 SASEGT. This CDR3 has 15 residues. V lost 0 bases and J lost 4; bases outside the gene matches: 3. The DNA of the CDR3 is TGTGCCAGCAGTGAAGCGGGGACAGATTACAATGAGCAGTTCTTC. Its protein product is CASSEAGTDYNEQFF.

The V gene is TRBV4-2, the J gene TRBJ2-2; TRBD1 agrees at 11 bases. CDR1 is LGHNA, CDR2 YNFKEQ, per germline. This CDR3 is built from 18 residues. V lost 3 bases to trimming and J lost 3 bases; unmatched junction nucleotides: 9. Here the CDR3 reads CASSQVPGQGGYTGELFF. DNA for the CDR3: TGTGCCAGCAGCCAGGTCCCGGGACAGGGGGGGTACACCGGGGAGCTGTTTTTT.

With respect to this clonotype: One end of the junction fails to match germline, which may point to a read error. The chain employs TRBV10-2 and TRBJ2-5; TRBD1 is a possible D gene (6 bases). From germline, CDR1 is WSHSY and CDR2 SAAADI. This CDR3 has 16 residues. The chain's CDR3 is CASGDPRRRDKDTQYF. The CDR3 DNA follows: TGCGCCAGCGGGGATCCACGGCGCCGGGACAAAGACACCCAGTACTTC.